Shown below are 25 T cell receptor beta chains from a single sample sequenced in a study of glioma-infiltrating T cells after dendritic cell vaccination. Only in-frame clones appear in the TCRdb table, and some are missing; sequencing was by immunoSEQ multiplex PCR. In the table there are about 92,000 clones, approximately 90% of which are singletons. Sequencing used blood, obtained before dendritic cell vaccination. These receptors all come from a human donor with glioblastoma.

This chain connects TRBV2 to TRBJ2-2, with 7 nucleotides matching TRBD1. This CDR3 is 15 amino acids long. Germline values: CDR1 SNHLY, CDR2 FYNNEI. V lost 7 bases and J lost 0; bases outside the gene matches: 5. The CDR3 DNA is TGTGCCAGCACCCATGGGACAGCGAACACCGGGGAGCTGTTTTTT. Encoded protein: CASTHGTANTGELFF.

The J gene is TRBJ2-1, the V gene TRBV6-6, with TRBD1 matching over 7 bases. V dropped 6 bases and J dropped 4; count of bases not matched to a gene: 12. The CDR3 has 16 residues. Germline V gene data show CDR1 as MNHNY and CDR2 as SVGAGI (reference sequence). The CDR3 reads CASSPQQGLGYNEQFF. CDR3 sequence (DNA): TGTGCCAGCAGCCCTCAACAGGGGTTGGGTTACAATGAGCAGTTCTTC.

The genes are TRBV27 and TRBJ1-2; 7 positions agree with TRBD1. CDR3 length equals 17 residues. The trim removed 2 bases at V and 0 bases at J, leaving 9 bases unmatched. CDR1 and CDR2 (germline): MNHEY, SMNVEV (reference sequence). The CDR3 nucleotides read TGTGCCAGCAGTTTAGTAGCGAAACAGGGGACTAACTATGGCTACACCTTC. It encodes CASSLVAKQGTNYGYTF.

The rearrangement uses TRBV19 and TRBJ1-2; D gene unclear. The CDR3 consists of 14 residues. The germline V gene encodes CDR1 LNHDA and CDR2 SQIVND (reference sequence). V lost 8 bases, J lost 0 bases, and 13 bases lay in between. As DNA, the CDR3 is TGTGCCAGTGTTCCGGGAAACGCTAACTATGGCTACACCTTC. It yields the protein CASVPGNANYGYTF.

The chain couples TRBV4-1 to TRBJ2-1; 14 nucleotides line up with TRBD2. The CDR3 is 18 amino acids. The V and J ends lost 5 bases and 3 bases, in that order; junction bases with no gene match: 9. Germline lookup yields CDR1 MGHRA and CDR2 YSYEKL. The CDR3 loop is CASSIIGGTSGGYNEQFF. For the CDR3, the DNA is TGCGCCAGCAGCATAATCGGTGGGACTAGCGGGGGCTACAATGAGCAGTTCTTC.

The genes are TRBV7-2 and TRBJ2-7; D might be TRBD1 (5 bases). Trimming stripped 1 base from V and 4 bases from J, with 14 bases between. CDR1 is SGHTA and CDR2 is FQGNSA in the germline V gene. The CDR3 has 15 residues. The CDR3 loop reads CASSLGRGREYEQYF. The CDR3 nucleotides read TGTGCCAGCAGCTTAGGTAGGGGCAGGGAATACGAGCAGTACTTC.

The V and J genes are TRBV5-1 and TRBJ2-7; 8 nucleotides line up with TRBD1. The length of the CDR3 is 16 residues. CDR1 is SGHRS and CDR2 is YFSETQ in the germline V gene. Trimming at V came to 0 bases and at J to 3 bases, leaving 8 bases not matched to a gene. The CDR3, as DNA: TGCGCCAGCAGCTTGGGGACCCGGACAGGGATCTACGAGCAGTACTTC. This translates into CASSLGTRTGIYEQYF.

The genes are TRBV19 and TRBJ1-1; D uncertain. This CDR3 has 15 residues. CDR1 LNHDA and CDR2 SQIVND come from the germline V gene (reference sequence). V lost 4 bases to trimming and J lost 0 bases, with 12 bases between them. The CDR3 DNA follows: TGTGCCAGTAGTAACGGCAGGAAGATGAACACTGAAGCTTTCTTT. Translating gives CASSNGRKMNTEAFF. The full variable domain, its missing parts supplied by reference TRBV19 and TRBJ1-1, is DGGITQSPKYLFRKEGQNVTLSCEQNLNHDAMYWYRQDPGQGLRLIYYSQIVNDFQKGDIAEGYSVSREKKESFPLTVTSAQKNPTAFYLCASSNGRKMNTEAFFGQGTRLTVV.

The rearrangement uses TRBV19 and TRBJ2-2, with a possible D match to TRBD2 (6 bases). The CDR3 sequence is 15 residues long. V lost 1 base, J lost 4 bases, and 10 bases lay in between. CDR1 LNHDA and CDR2 SQIVND come from the germline V gene (reference sequence). CDR3 DNA: TGTGCCAGTAGTATAGCGGGGGTCGGCACCGGGGAGCTGTTTTTT. Translating it yields CASSIAGVGTGELFF.

The rearrangement uses TRBV29-1 and TRBJ2-1; D possibly corresponds to TRBD2 (6 bases). Germline lookup yields CDR1 SQVTM and CDR2 ANQGSEA. This CDR3 comprises 13 residues. Trimming removed 4 bases from V and 3 bases from J, with 10 bases in between. The CDR3 region has the DNA TGCAGCGTTGGGGGGACTGACTACAATGAGCAGTTCTTC. Translated: CSVGGTDYNEQFF.

The chain is built from TRBV27 and TRBJ2-5; D is possibly TRBD1 (5 bases). The germline V gene has CDR1 MNHEY and CDR2 SMNVEV (reference sequence). V was pared by 0 bases and J by 5 bases, with 7 bases between. The CDR3 is 13 residues long. The CDR3 DNA is TGTGCCAGCAGTTTATCGGGGCTGGAGACCCAGTACTTC. Amino acids: CASSLSGLETQYF.

The gene calls are TRBV5-6 and TRBJ2-3, with D possibly TRBD1 on 5 matching bases. There are 14 residues in the CDR3. V was clipped by 0 bases and J by 4 bases, with 9 bases between them. Germline V gives CDR1 SGHDT, CDR2 YYEEEE. CDR3 DNA: TGTGCCAGCAGCTTGGTCACAGGACCAGATACGCAGTATTTT. This codes for CASSLVTGPDTQYF.

J is TRBJ2-1 and V is TRBV27; TRBD1 is a possible D gene (5 bases). The CDR3 covers 14 residues. Germline V lookup: CDR1 MNHEY, CDR2 SMNVEV (reference sequence). Trimming cost V 5 bases and J 10 bases, with 18 bases left between them. CDR3: CASSPQVGDSEQFF. As DNA, the CDR3 is TGTGCCAGCAGTCCCCAAGTCGGAGACAGCGAGCAGTTCTTC.

The rearrangement joins TRBV9 to TRBJ2-7; possibly TRBD2 for D (6 bases). This CDR3 region has 16 residues. V gave up 4 bases and J gave up 3 bases, with 20 bases separating them. Germline loops: CDR1 SGDLS, CDR2 YYNGEE. The CDR3 nucleotides are TGTGCCAGCAGCCCTCTAGGGCTAGCGCTCCTCTACGAGCAGTACTTC. Amino acid sequence: CASSPLGLALLYEQYF.

This rearrangement joins TRBV2 to TRBJ2-3; maybe TRBD2 (6 bases). V dropped 1 base and J dropped 0 bases, with 11 bases sitting between them. This CDR3 comprises 16 residues. Germline lookup yields CDR1 SNHLY and CDR2 FYNNEI. This chain's CDR3 is CASSEGLASSTDTQYF. In nucleotides, the CDR3 is TGTGCCAGCAGTGAAGGTCTAGCGTCTAGCACAGATACGCAGTATTTT. Drawing the rest from reference TRBV2 and TRBJ2-3, the complete variable domain is EPEVTQTPSHQVTQMGQEVILRCVPISNHLYFYWYRQILGQKVEFLVSFYNNEISEKSEIFDDQFSVERPDGSNFTLKIRSTKLEDSAMYFCASSEGLASSTDTQYFGPGTRLTVL.

The V and J genes are TRBV18 and TRBJ2-7; weak D call: TRBD2 (6 bases). The CDR3 extends over 13 amino acids. Germline V gene lookup returns CDR1 KGHSH and CDR2 LQKENI. Trimming left V 6 bases short and J 4 bases short, with 13 bases between. The CDR3 reads CASSPGLNYEQYF. CDR3 nucleotide sequence: TGTGCCAGCTCCCCGGGACTGAATTACGAGCAGTACTTC.

This chain uses TRBV7-6 with TRBJ1-3; tentatively, D is TRBD1 (5 bases). The CDR3 contains 18 residues. Per the germline V gene, CDR1 is SGHVS and CDR2 is FNYEAQ. The V gene lost 1 base and the J gene lost 0 bases, with 16 bases spanning the gap. The CDR3 here is CASSLVARDLDSGNTIYF. The DNA for the CDR3 is TGTGCCAGCAGCTTAGTCGCGAGGGACTTAGACTCTGGAAACACCATATATTTT. Supplemented by reference TRBV7-6 and TRBJ1-3, the full variable domain reads GAGVSQSPRYKVTKRGQDVALRCDPISGHVSLYWYRQALGQGPEFLTYFNYEAQQDKSGLPNDRFSAERPEGSISTLTIQRTEQRDSAMYRCASSLVARDLDSGNTIYFGEGSWLTVV.

The rearrangement joins TRBV5-1 to TRBJ1-2; 11 nucleotides align to TRBD1. Germline assignment: CDR1 SGHRS and CDR2 YFSETQ. This CDR3 region has 15 residues. The junction had 9 bases not matched to a gene; V was cut back by 4 bases and J by 7 bases. CDR3 sequence (DNA): TGCGCCAGCAGCCCCGGACAGGGGGCGATTAGTGGCTACACCTTC. It is translated as CASSPGQGAISGYTF.

This sequence joins TRBV18 and TRBJ2-2; TRBD2 matches at 8 bases. This CDR3 contains 16 residues. Unmatched junction bases numbered 3, after V lost 2 bases and J lost 1 base. CDR1 is KGHSH, CDR2 LQKENI, per germline. The DNA of the CDR3 is TGTGCCAGCTCACCAGGACTAGCTAAGAACACCGGGGAGCTGTTTTTT. As protein: CASSPGLAKNTGELFF. The variable domain in full, completed from reference TRBV18 and TRBJ2-2, reads NAGVMQNPRHLVRRRGQEARLRCSPMKGHSHVYWYRQLPEEGLKFMVYLQKENIIDESGMPKERFSAEFPKEGPSILRIQQVVRGDSAAYFCASSPGLAKNTGELFFGEGSRLTVL.

The genes are TRBV6-6 and TRBJ2-3, with 7 bases matching TRBD1. V lost 4 bases and J lost 5; bases outside the gene matches: 12. CDR1 and CDR2 from the germline V gene are MNHNY and SVGAGI (reference sequence). This CDR3 region has 16 residues. The CDR3 DNA reads as TGTGCCAGCAGTTTCCCTCAGGGGGTAGGCCGAGATACGCAGTATTTT. This encodes CASSFPQGVGRDTQYF.

This chain joins TRBV7-9 and TRBJ1-5; a possible D gene is TRBD1 (5 bases). Germline V gene lookup returns CDR1 SEHNR and CDR2 FQNEAQ (reference sequence). Trimming cost V 5 bases and J 5 bases, with 10 bases left between them. This CDR3 comprises 13 residues. CDR3 protein: CASSPRGDQPQHF. The CDR3 nucleotides are TGTGCCAGCAGCCCACGGGGGGATCAGCCCCAGCATTTT.

The rearrangement joins TRBV6-4 to TRBJ2-5; 13 nucleotides align to TRBD2. V shed 10 bases, J shed 4 bases, and the junction held 6 bases outside the gene matches. Germline CDR1 reads MRHNA; CDR2 reads SNTAGT. This CDR3 is built from 14 residues. This CDR3 is CATFRTSGRETQYF. CDR3 coding DNA: TGTGCCACCTTCCGGACTAGCGGGAGAGAGACCCAGTACTTC.

The J gene is TRBJ2-6, the V gene TRBV5-1, with D unclear. The CDR3 totals 14 residues. Per germline, CDR1 SGHRS and CDR2 YFSETQ. V gave up 2 bases and J gave up 1 base, with 4 bases separating them. The CDR3 loop reads CASSFSSGANVLTF. The CDR3 bases are TGCGCCAGCAGCTTCAGTTCTGGGGCCAACGTCCTGACTTTC.

The chain couples TRBV7-9 to TRBJ2-7, with D possibly matching TRBD1 (5 bases). CDR3 length: 15 residues. V lost 3 bases and J 4 bases, leaving 16 bases between the germline ends. Looked up from germline, CDR1 is SEHNR and CDR2 is FQNEAQ (reference sequence). In DNA form, the CDR3 reads TGTGCCAGCAGCTTTTCACAGGACCGAAGATACGAGCAGTACTTC. The encoded protein is CASSFSQDRRYEQYF. Combining the CDR3 with reference TRBV7-9 and TRBJ2-7 gives the whole variable domain DTGVSQNPRHKITKRGQNVTFRCDPISEHNRLYWYRQTLGQGPEFLTYFQNEAQLEKSRLLSDRFSAERPKGSFSTLEIQRTEQGDSAMYLCASSFSQDRRYEQYFGPGTRLTVT.

The V and J genes are TRBV5-4 and TRBJ2-3, with TRBD2 matching 16 bases. V shed 10 bases, J shed 5 bases, and the junction held 13 bases outside the gene matches. The CDR3 is made up of 17 amino acids. From germline, CDR1 is SGHNT and CDR2 YYREEE (reference sequence). CDR3 nucleotide sequence: TGTGCCGGCCAGTCCGGGACTAGCGGGAGGGCCGGAGATACGCAGTATTTT. Its translation is CAGQSGTSGRAGDTQYF.